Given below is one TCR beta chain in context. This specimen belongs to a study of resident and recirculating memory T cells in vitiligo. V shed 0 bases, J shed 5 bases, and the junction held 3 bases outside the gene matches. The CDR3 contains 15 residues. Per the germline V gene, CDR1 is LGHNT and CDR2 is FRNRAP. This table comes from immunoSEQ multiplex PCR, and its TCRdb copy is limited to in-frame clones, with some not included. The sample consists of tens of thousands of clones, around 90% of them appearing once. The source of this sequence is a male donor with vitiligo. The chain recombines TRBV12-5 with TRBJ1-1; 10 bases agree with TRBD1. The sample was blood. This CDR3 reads CASGLVTGGRTEAFF. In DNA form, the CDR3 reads TGTGCTAGTGGTTTGGTGACAGGGGGCAGGACTGAAGCTTTCTTT.